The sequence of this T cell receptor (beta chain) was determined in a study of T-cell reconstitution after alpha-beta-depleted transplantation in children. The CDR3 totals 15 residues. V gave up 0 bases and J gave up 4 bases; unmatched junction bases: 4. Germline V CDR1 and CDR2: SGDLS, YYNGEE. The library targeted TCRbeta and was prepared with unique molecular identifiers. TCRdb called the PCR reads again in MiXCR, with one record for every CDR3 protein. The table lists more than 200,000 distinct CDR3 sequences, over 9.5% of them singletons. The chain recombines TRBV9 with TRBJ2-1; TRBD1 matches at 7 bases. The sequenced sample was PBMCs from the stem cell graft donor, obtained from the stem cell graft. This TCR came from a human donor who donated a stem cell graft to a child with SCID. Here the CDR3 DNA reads TGTGCCAGCAGCGTAGCGGGACAGCCATACAATGAGCAGTTCTTC. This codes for CASSVAGQPYNEQFF.